Sequencing of this T cell receptor (beta chain) was carried out in a study of T-cell memory formation after mild COVID-19. MiXCR was run by TCRdb on the 5' RACE reads, yielding one entry per CDR3 protein. The sample yields fewer than 450,000 distinct CDR3 sequences, 24% seen once. The CDR3 has 17 residues. Per germline, CDR1 SQVTM and CDR2 ANQGSEA. Trimming cost V 6 bases and J 1 base; bases outside gene matches: 13. General study results and limits: Most CD4+ clones that shrank were in CM and EM, while CD8+ ones turned up in EMRA. Contracting clones from day 15 to 85 had balanced CD4/CD8; later expanders favoured CD4+.

Regarding this clonotype: What it recognizes is unknown.

V usage is TRBV29-1 and J usage is TRBJ2-2; 8 positions match TRBD1. The clonotype originates from an adult woman who had mild COVID-19 (a few samples of this study predate the infection). Cell type and time point are not known. The source material was PBMCs or a T cell subset sorted from them (not recorded which). CDR3: CSVSTLSGGGNTGELFF. In nucleotides, the CDR3 is TGCAGCGTCTCTACGTTATCAGGGGGCGGGAACACCGGGGAGCTGTTTTTT.